This TCR beta chain was sequenced for a study of cytotoxic CD8 clonotypes in ibrutinib-treated CLL. Looking at the study overall: The group held some ten relapsed/refractory and 15 treatment-naive patients, with under 18 IGHV unmutated. Study results and limitations: While tracking circulating CD8+ T-cell counts, baseline clonality exceeded that of age-matched healthy donors. Private clonotypes, not public ones, expanded at ibrutinib response.

Produced via immunoSEQ multiplex PCR; TCRdb's table is partial and in-frame only. In the table there are about 200,000 clones, about 72% of which are singletons. Trimming pared 4 bases from V and 1 base from J, leaving 7 bases between. CDR1 and CDR2 from the germline V gene are SGHAT and FQNNGV. The CDR3 totals 14 residues. With regard to this clone: Antigen specificity is unknown.

The sample here was PBMCs, taken after 24 months of ibrutinib treatment. This TCR was sampled from a human donor with chronic lymphocytic leukemia. This chain links TRBV11-2 with TRBJ2-2; D is undetermined. The CDR3 here is CASSSNKNTGELFF. CDR3 coding DNA: TGTGCCAGCAGCTCGAACAAGAACACCGGGGAGCTGTTTTTT.